This T cell receptor (beta chain) was obtained from a study of shared clonotypes between healthy human individuals. As for the study in general: Every donor yielded three CD4 naive, three CD4 memory, two CD8 naive and one CD8 memory plate.

This table comes from immunoSEQ multiplex PCR, and its TCRdb copy is limited to in-frame clones, with some not included. The table has about 2.2 million clones, just under 95% seen once. This CDR3 is built from 16 residues. Germline trimming cut 5 bases from V and 1 base from J; bases unmatched to any gene: 7. Germline CDR1 SGHTA, CDR2 FQGNSA. Naive CD8 populations comprised CD45RO-negative cells positively selected for CCR7, excluding terminally differentiated effector memory CD45RA+ cells. The chain joins TRBV7-2 to TRBJ2-1; 8 nucleotides agree with TRBD2. Sample: naive CD8+ T cells from PBMCs. This TCR derives from a man younger than 35 in good health. Some clones in this sample may be carry-over from other donors' samples. The DNA for the CDR3 is TGTGCCAGCAGCCCACTATTAGCGGGGTCCTACAATGAGCAGTTCTTC. This codes for CASSPLLAGSYNEQFF.